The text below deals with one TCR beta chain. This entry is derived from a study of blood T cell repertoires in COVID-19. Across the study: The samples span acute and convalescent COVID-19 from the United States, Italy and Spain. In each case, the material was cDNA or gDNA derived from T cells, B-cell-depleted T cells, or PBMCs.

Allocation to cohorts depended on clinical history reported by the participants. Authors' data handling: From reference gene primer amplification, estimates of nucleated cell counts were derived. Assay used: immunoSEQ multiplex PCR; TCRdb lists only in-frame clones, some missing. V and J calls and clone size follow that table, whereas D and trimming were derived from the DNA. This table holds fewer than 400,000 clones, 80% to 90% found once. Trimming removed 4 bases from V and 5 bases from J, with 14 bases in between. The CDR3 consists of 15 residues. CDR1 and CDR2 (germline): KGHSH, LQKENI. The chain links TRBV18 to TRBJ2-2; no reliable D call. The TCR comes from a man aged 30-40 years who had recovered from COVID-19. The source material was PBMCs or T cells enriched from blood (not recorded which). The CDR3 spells CASSLLGEATGELFF. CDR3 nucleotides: TGTGCCAGCTCACTACTTGGCGAAGCGACCGGGGAGCTGTTTTTT.